A single sample gave rise to the 22 T cell receptor beta chains below, sequenced in a study of control samples from healthy donors and cancer patients. Using immunoSEQ multiplex PCR, the repertoire was profiled, and TCRdb retains in-frame clones only, with some absent. The sample has approximately 84,000 clones, 91% seen once; the top ten hold roughly 14%. What was sequenced was blood. The receptor source for this set is a man aged 25 to 40 in good health.

This chain joins TRBV11-3 and TRBJ2-2, with D perhaps being TRBD1 or TRBD2 (5 bases each). This CDR3 region has 13 residues. Germline assignment: CDR1 SGHNT and CDR2 YENEEA. The V and J ends lost 6 bases and 8 bases respectively, with 13 bases between them. The DNA of the CDR3 is TGTGCCAGCAGAACCGGGACGGGAGGGGAGCTGTTTTTT. Protein product: CASRTGTGGELFF.

The V call is TRBV4-1, the J call TRBJ2-7, with 10 positions matching TRBD1. Germline V gene sequence: CDR1 MGHRA, CDR2 YSYEKL. J was trimmed by 6 bases and V by 1 base; bases with no gene match: 15. The CDR3 is 18 amino acids. The CDR3 coding sequence is TGCGCCAGCAGCCAAGGGTGGGTAGCGGGACAGGGGCCAGGCGAGCAGTACTTC. This translates into CASSQGWVAGQGPGEQYF.

CDR3 nucleotide sequence: TGTGCCAGCAGCACAGGGGGCAATCAGCCCCAGCATTTT. As protein: CASSTGGNQPQHF. J is TRBJ1-5 and V is TRBV7-9, with 7 bases identical to TRBD1. Germline-derived CDR1 and CDR2 are SEHNR and FQNEAQ (reference sequence). The CDR3 sequence is 13 residues long. V lost 5 bases and J lost 2; bases outside the gene matches: 0.

V gene TRBV5-1 combines with J gene TRBJ2-3, with D tentatively TRBD2 (7 bases). Between the trimmed V and J ends, which lost 1 base and 2 bases, there was a span of 11 bases. Germline V gene data show CDR1 as SGHRS and CDR2 as YFSETQ. This CDR3 contains 15 residues. The CDR3 DNA sequence: TGCGCCAGCAGCTTGCGGGGGGCCCTCACAGATACGCAGTATTTT. It yields the protein CASSLRGALTDTQYF.

The chain couples TRBV30 to TRBJ1-2; maybe TRBD1 (6 bases). V was shortened by 2 bases and J by 8 bases, with 15 bases between the two germline ends. This CDR3 is 13 amino acids long. Germline V gene lookup returns CDR1 GTSNPN and CDR2 SVGIG (reference sequence). As DNA, the CDR3 is TGTGCCTGGAGTTCCGGGACACTGGCGGGCTACACCTTC. This codes for CAWSSGTLAGYTF.

J is TRBJ1-2 and V is TRBV2; D call uncertain. V lost 1 base, J lost 5 bases, and 2 bases lay in between. Germline lookup yields CDR1 SNHLY and CDR2 FYNNEI. The CDR3 is made up of 11 amino acids. The CDR3 coding sequence is TGTGCCAGCAGTGAAGGGTATGGCTACACCTTC. It codes for CASSEGYGYTF.

The rearrangement joins TRBV12-3 or TRBV12-4 to TRBJ2-7, with D possibly matching TRBD1 (6 bases). V gave up 6 bases and J gave up 3 bases, with 9 bases separating them. The CDR3 loop spans 12 amino acids. CDR3 region: CASRDRDYEQYF. CDR3 sequence (DNA): TGTGCCAGCAGGGACAGAGACTACGAGCAGTACTTC.

The V call is TRBV3-1 (or the pseudogene TRBV3-2), the J call TRBJ1-1, with D hard to call. Germline CDR1 is LGHDT and CDR2 is YNNKEL (reference sequence). This CDR3 comprises 14 residues. V was pared by 0 bases and J by 2 bases, with 7 bases between. CDR3 region: CASSQEAANTEAFF. As DNA, the CDR3 is TGTGCCAGCAGCCAAGAGGCGGCCAACACTGAAGCTTTCTTT.

The chain combines TRBV19 with TRBJ2-3; D possibly corresponds to TRBD2 (6 bases). Deletions cut 4 bases from V and 2 bases from J, with 10 bases between. There are 14 residues in the CDR3. Germline loops: CDR1 LNHDA, CDR2 SQIVND (reference sequence). DNA for the CDR3: TGTGCCAGTAGTAGGGACTGGTCCACAGATACGCAGTATTTT. This sequence encodes CASSRDWSTDTQYF.

The chain uses TRBV19 and TRBJ1-6; 9 bases agree with TRBD1. Germline CDR1 reads LNHDA; CDR2 reads SQIVND (reference sequence). J gave up 13 bases and V 6 bases, and 10 bases lay outside the gene matches. This CDR3 has 14 amino acids. CDR3 sequence: CASRYGTGTLPLHF. The CDR3 DNA reads TGTGCCAGTAGATACGGGACAGGGACTCTCCCCCTCCACTTT.

The J gene is TRBJ2-1, the V gene TRBV27, with D possibly matching TRBD1 (6 bases). This CDR3 has 13 amino acids. Germline-derived CDR1 and CDR2 are MNHEY and SMNVEV (reference sequence). The germline V and J ends were trimmed by 8 bases and 7 bases, with 15 bases remaining between them. The DNA of the CDR3 is TGTGCCAGCTGGCGGGCAGGGGATAATGAGCAGTTCTTC. It is translated as CASWRAGDNEQFF.

The chain carries TRBV29-1 and TRBJ1-1; perhaps TRBD1 as D (6 bases). Trimming pared 6 bases from V and 1 base from J, leaving 12 bases between. The CDR3 consists of 13 residues. Germline CDR1 is SQVTM and CDR2 is ANQGSEA. Written as DNA, the CDR3 is TGCAGCGTGTCGGGACACACGAACACTGAAGCTTTCTTT. Translated, it gives CSVSGHTNTEAFF.

This clone was seen just once. This chain links TRBV21-1 with TRBJ1-6. TRBV21-1 counts as a pseudogene. This CDR3 region has 11 residues. CDR3 DNA: TGTGCCAGTTACGGGAATTCACCCCTCCACTTT. Protein sequence: CASYGNSPLHF.

The V and J genes are TRBV6-4 and TRBJ1-5; tentatively, D is TRBD1 (5 bases). Trimming left V 3 bases short and J 5 bases short, with 26 bases between. Germline lookup yields CDR1 MRHNA and CDR2 SNTAGT. The CDR3 contains 19 residues. The CDR3 region has the DNA TGTGCCAGCAGTGAGTGTCTAGGTTGGGACGAAGGAGGTTATCAGCCCCAGCATTTT. Residues: CASSECLGWDEGGYQPQHF.

This clone was detected only once. This chain links TRBV30 with TRBJ2-1; TRBD2 is a possible D gene (6 bases). The CDR3 extends over 11 amino acids. Looked up from germline, CDR1 is GTSNPN and CDR2 is SVGIG (reference sequence). CDR3 protein: CARRRGLEQFF. As DNA, the CDR3 is TGTGCTCGGCGGCGGGGACTTGAGCAGTTCTTC.

For this clone: Other DNA sequences in the sample encode the same CDR3. The gene calls are TRBV19 and TRBJ1-1; D perhaps matches TRBD1 (5 bases). Germline CDR1 and CDR2: LNHDA and SQIVND (reference sequence). The CDR3 is made up of 14 amino acids. The V end was cut by 3 bases, the J end by 0 bases, with 8 bases between. The CDR3 region has the DNA TGTGCCAGTAGTATCTGGGGGGTGAACACTGAAGCTTTCTTT. It specifies CASSIWGVNTEAFF.

The rearrangement links TRBV12-5 to TRBJ1-1; 7 bases align to TRBD1. CDR1 is LGHNT, CDR2 FRNRAP, per germline. Losses at the gene ends were 0 bases for V and 5 bases for J; bases not matched to a gene: 3. There are 14 residues in the CDR3. CDR3 protein: CASGLVTGETEAFF. CDR3 sequence (DNA): TGTGCTAGTGGTTTGGTAACAGGGGAAACTGAAGCTTTCTTT.

The CDR3 DNA sequence: TGTGCCAGCAGCCCCCGGGAAAACGAGCAGTACTTC. The encoded protein is CASSPRENEQYF. This chain connects TRBV3-1 (or the pseudogene TRBV3-2) to TRBJ2-7; TRBD2 is a possible D gene (5 bases). CDR3 length: 12 amino acids. Per germline, CDR1 LGHDT and CDR2 YNNKEL (reference sequence). Trimming shortened V by 4 bases and J by 5 bases, and 9 bases separated the two germline ends.

This rearrangement joins TRBV5-6 to TRBJ1-5, with D possibly being TRBD1 (6 bases). Germline V CDR1 and CDR2: SGHDT, YYEEEE. With 4 bases removed from V and 3 bases from J, the gap between germline ends came to 14 bases. This CDR3 comprises 15 residues. CDR3 DNA: TGTGCCAGCAGCCCTGGCTGGGGGCCCAATCAGCCCCAGCATTTT. Translating it yields CASSPGWGPNQPQHF.

The rearrangement links TRBV7-2 to TRBJ2-1, with 8 bases aligning to TRBD2. V trimming: 1 base; J trimming: 6 bases; junction bases outside the gene matches: 11. The germline V gene encodes CDR1 SGHTA and CDR2 FQGNSA. The CDR3 contains 17 residues. CDR3 protein: CASSLVFGVGRANEQFF. CDR3 DNA sequence: TGTGCCAGCAGCTTAGTGTTCGGAGTCGGGAGGGCCAATGAGCAGTTCTTC. The complete variable domain, with remaining parts taken from reference TRBV7-2 and TRBJ2-1, reads GAGVSQSPSNKVTEKGKDVELRCDPISGHTALYWYRQSLGQGLEFLIYFQGNSAPDKSGLPSDRFSAERTGGSVSTLTIQRTQQEDSAVYLCASSLVFGVGRANEQFFGPGTRLTVL.

The chain carries TRBV10-3 and TRBJ1-5, with 8 bases lining up with TRBD1. The CDR3 sequence is 13 residues long. Germline CDR1 reads ENHRY; CDR2 reads SYGVKD. Trimming at V came to 8 bases and at J to 7 bases, leaving 7 bases not matched to a gene. CDR3 protein: CAIRGQGLQPQHF. The DNA for the CDR3 is TGTGCCATCCGAGGACAGGGTCTGCAGCCCCAGCATTTT.

This rearrangement joins TRBV5-5 to TRBJ1-3; possibly TRBD1 for D (6 bases). Germline values: CDR1 SGHKS, CDR2 YYEKEE (reference sequence). The CDR3 length is 18 residues. The V end lost 6 bases, the J end lost 0 bases, and 22 bases lay between the germline ends. The CDR3 DNA reads TGTGCCAGCACTTTGGGCTTGGACAGCCTCCGCTCTGGAAACACCATATATTTT. It translates to CASTLGLDSLRSGNTIYF.